The T cell receptor beta chain under discussion was sequenced for a study of shared clonotypes between healthy human individuals. CDR1 is DFQATT, CDR2 SNEGSKA, per germline (reference sequence). The CDR3 runs 11 residues. The V end was cut by 6 bases, the J end by 0 bases, with 5 bases between. Researchers ran the assay at a deep level. The genomic DNA of each subset was split evenly across several immunoSEQ plates. TCRdb's table, derived via immunoSEQ multiplex PCR, lists solely in-frame clones and lacks some. This sample carries 520,000 or so clones, around 79% of them seen once, and the ten largest clones take 13%. Concerning this clone itself: Other DNA sequences from this sample encode an identical CDR3 as well.

The sequencing input was PBMCs. This chain links TRBV20-1 with TRBJ2-5; D gene uncertain. The sequence derives from a woman aged 40 to 50 in good health. Some clones in this sample may be carry-over from other donors' samples. The CDR3 DNA is TGCAGTGCCCAGGACCAAGAGACCCAGTACTTC. Translating it yields CSAQDQETQYF.